Below, 4 T cell receptor beta chains from the same sample are listed, as sequenced in a study of blood T cell repertoires in COVID-19. The assay was immunoSEQ multiplex PCR, and TCRdb's table has in-frame clones only and misses some. The repertoire has 200,000 to 250,000 clones, about 80% of them found once; the top ten carry under 2%. The sequencing sample was made of PBMCs or T cells enriched from blood (not recorded which). Receptors originate from a man aged 55 to 70 who had recovered from COVID-19.

V and J are TRBV7-9 and TRBJ1-6, with D possibly being TRBD1 (6 bases). The germline CDR1 and CDR2 sequences are SEHNR and FQNEAQ (reference sequence). V lost 5 bases to trimming and J lost 4 bases, with 9 bases between them. The CDR3 covers 14 residues. The CDR3 nucleotides are TGTGCCAGCAGCCGGGACACATATAATTCACCCCTCCACTTT. It yields the protein CASSRDTYNSPLHF.

This clone was recorded only once. The chain links TRBV5-1 to TRBJ1-3, with TRBD1 matching 12 bases. Germline values: CDR1 SGHRS, CDR2 YFSETQ. Trimming took 4 bases from V and 3 from J; bases not matched to a gene: 5. This CDR3 is built from 16 residues. Here the CDR3 DNA reads TGCGCCAGCAGCAGCGGGACAGGGGGCGTTGGAAACACCATATATTTT. This codes for CASSSGTGGVGNTIYF.

This sequence joins TRBV18 and TRBJ1-1, with D unclear. With 3 bases removed from V and 0 bases from J, the gap between germline ends came to 11 bases. The length of the CDR3 is 15 residues. CDR1 is KGHSH, CDR2 LQKENI, per germline. For the CDR3, the DNA is TGTGCCAGCTCACCGAATAAAGGAGTGAACACTGAAGCTTTCTTT. Translating gives CASSPNKGVNTEAFF.

The chain recombines TRBV2 with TRBJ2-3; TRBD2 aligns across 10 bases. This CDR3 region has 15 residues. Trimming took 6 bases from V and 1 from J; bases not matched to a gene: 4. Germline-derived CDR1 and CDR2 are SNHLY and FYNNEI. CDR3 coding DNA: TGTGCCAGCAGGATCCTAGCGGGGGGCACAGATACGCAGTATTTT. Translating gives CASRILAGGTDTQYF.